This TCR beta chain is from a study of a mutant IDH1 vaccine in newly diagnosed glioma. This CDR3 is built from 15 residues. Trimming took 6 bases from V and 3 from J, leaving 15 bases between them. The germline V gene encodes CDR1 MNHNY and CDR2 SVGAGI (reference sequence). This table comes from immunoSEQ multiplex PCR, and its TCRdb copy is limited to in-frame clones, with some not included. The table has about 98,000 clones, 85% to 90% seen once. The time point is: baseline, week 1 (first vaccination visit). Treatment meaning: pre-vaccination baseline after standard-of-care therapy. This clonotype originated in a woman between 45 and 65 years old with glioma. The sample was PBMCs, taken from a glioma patient treated with radiotherapy, temozolomide or both. The chain recombines TRBV6-6 with TRBJ1-5, with unresolved D. The CDR3 DNA follows: TGTGCCAGCAGCCCCAGGATGCAGACCAATCAGCCCCAGCATTTT. Encoded protein: CASSPRMQTNQPQHF.